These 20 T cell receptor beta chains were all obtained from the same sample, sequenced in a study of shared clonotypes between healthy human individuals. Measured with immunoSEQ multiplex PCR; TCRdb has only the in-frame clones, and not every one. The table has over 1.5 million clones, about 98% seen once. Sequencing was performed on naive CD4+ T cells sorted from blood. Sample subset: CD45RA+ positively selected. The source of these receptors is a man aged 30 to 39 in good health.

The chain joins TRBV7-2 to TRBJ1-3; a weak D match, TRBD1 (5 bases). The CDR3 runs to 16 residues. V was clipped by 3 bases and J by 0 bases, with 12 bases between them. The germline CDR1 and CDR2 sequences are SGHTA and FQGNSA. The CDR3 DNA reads TGTGCCAGCAGCTTTGCGGGACTTTACTCTGGAAACACCATATATTTT. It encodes CASSFAGLYSGNTIYF. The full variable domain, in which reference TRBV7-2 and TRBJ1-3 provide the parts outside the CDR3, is GAGVSQSPSNKVTEKGKDVELRCDPISGHTALYWYRQSLGQGLEFLIYFQGNSAPDKSGLPSDRFSAERTGGSVSTLTIQRTQQEDSAVYLCASSFAGLYSGNTIYFGEGSWLTVV.

CDR3 sequence: CASSFGTGGKTQYF. In DNA form, the CDR3 reads TGTGCCAGCAGTTTCGGGACAGGGGGGAAGACCCAGTACTTC. The chain combines TRBV27 with TRBJ2-5, with 11 nucleotides matching TRBD1. V dropped 3 bases and J dropped 6; count of bases not matched to a gene: 3. The CDR3 totals 14 residues. Germline CDR1 reads MNHEY; CDR2 reads SMNVEV (reference sequence).

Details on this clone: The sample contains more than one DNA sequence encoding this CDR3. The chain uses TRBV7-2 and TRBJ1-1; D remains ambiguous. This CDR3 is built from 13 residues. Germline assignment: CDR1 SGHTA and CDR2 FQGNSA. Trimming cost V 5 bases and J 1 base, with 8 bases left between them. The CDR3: CASSLAGNTEAFF. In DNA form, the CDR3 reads TGTGCCAGCAGCCTGGCAGGGAACACTGAAGCTTTCTTT.

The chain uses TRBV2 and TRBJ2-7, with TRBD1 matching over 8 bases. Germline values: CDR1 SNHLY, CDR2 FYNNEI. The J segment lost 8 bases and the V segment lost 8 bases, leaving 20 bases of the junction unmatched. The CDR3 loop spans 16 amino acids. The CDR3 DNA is TGTGCCAGCGGGACAGGACTGGGCCGGCGGGGTAATCAGCAGTACTTC. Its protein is CASGTGLGRRGNQQYF.

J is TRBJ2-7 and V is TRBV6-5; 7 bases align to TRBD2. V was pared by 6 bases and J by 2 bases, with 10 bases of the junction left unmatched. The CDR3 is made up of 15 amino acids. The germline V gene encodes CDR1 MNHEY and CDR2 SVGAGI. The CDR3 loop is CASRETASGAYEQYF. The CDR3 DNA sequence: TGTGCCAGCAGAGAAACCGCTAGCGGCGCCTACGAGCAGTACTTC.

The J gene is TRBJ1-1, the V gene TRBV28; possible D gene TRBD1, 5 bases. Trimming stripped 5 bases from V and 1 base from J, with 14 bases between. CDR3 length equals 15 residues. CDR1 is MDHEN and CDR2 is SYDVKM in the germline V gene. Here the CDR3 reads CASSPPSGWNTEAFF. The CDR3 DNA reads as TGTGCCAGCAGTCCCCCTTCAGGGTGGAACACTGAAGCTTTCTTT. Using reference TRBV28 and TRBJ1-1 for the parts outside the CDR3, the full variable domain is DVKVTQSSRYLVKRTGEKVFLECVQDMDHENMFWYRQDPGLGLRLIYFSYDVKMKEKGDIPEGYSVSREKKERFSLILESASTNQTSMYLCASSPPSGWNTEAFFGQGTRLTVV.

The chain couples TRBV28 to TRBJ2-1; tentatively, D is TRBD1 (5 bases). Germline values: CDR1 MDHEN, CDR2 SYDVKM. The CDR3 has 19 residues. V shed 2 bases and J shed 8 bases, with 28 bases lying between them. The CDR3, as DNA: TGTGCCAGCAGTTTACGCCCTACAGGCGGCTCGGAAAATGGCGATGAGCAGTTCTTC. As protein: CASSLRPTGGSENGDEQFF.

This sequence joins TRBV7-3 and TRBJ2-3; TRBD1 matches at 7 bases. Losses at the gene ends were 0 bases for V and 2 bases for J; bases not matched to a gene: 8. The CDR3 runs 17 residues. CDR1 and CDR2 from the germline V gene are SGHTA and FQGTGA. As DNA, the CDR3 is TGTGCCAGCAGCTTAACTGGGGCAGGGGGATCCACAGATACGCAGTATTTT. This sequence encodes CASSLTGAGGSTDTQYF.

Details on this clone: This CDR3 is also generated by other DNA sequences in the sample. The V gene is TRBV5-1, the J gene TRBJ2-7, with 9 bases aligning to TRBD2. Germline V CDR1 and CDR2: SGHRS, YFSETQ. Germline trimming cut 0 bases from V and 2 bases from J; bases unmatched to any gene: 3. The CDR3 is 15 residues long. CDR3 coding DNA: TGCGCCAGCAGCTTGGTTGCGGGAGGGGCCTACGAGCAGTACTTC. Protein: CASSLVAGGAYEQYF.

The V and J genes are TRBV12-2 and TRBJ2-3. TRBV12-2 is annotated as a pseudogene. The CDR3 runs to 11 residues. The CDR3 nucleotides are TGTGCAAGTCGCTTTTTGGATACGCAGTATTTT. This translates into CASRFLDTQYF.

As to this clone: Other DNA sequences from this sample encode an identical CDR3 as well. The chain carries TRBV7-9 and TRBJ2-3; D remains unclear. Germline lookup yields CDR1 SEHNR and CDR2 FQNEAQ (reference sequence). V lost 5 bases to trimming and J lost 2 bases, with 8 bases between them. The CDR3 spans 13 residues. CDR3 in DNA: TGTGCCAGCAGCCCCCCTTCCACAGATACGCAGTATTTT. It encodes CASSPPSTDTQYF.

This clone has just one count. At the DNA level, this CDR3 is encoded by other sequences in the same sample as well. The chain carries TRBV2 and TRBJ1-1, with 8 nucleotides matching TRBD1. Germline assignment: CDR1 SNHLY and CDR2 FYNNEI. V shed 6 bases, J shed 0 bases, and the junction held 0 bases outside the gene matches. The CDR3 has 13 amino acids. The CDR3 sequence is CASRDRVNTEAFF. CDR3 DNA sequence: TGTGCCAGCAGGGACAGGGTGAACACTGAAGCTTTCTTT.

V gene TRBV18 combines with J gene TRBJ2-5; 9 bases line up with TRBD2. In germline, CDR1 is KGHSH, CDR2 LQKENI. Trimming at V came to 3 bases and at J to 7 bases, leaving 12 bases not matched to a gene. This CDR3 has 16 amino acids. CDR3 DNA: TGTGCCAGCTCACCGACGGCTAGCGGGAAGGCCGGGACCCAGTACTTC. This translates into CASSPTASGKAGTQYF. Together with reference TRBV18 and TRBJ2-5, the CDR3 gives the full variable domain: NAGVMQNPRHLVRRRGQEARLRCSPMKGHSHVYWYRQLPEEGLKFMVYLQKENIIDESGMPKERFSAEFPKEGPSILRIQQVVRGDSAAYFCASSPTASGKAGTQYFGPGTRLLVL.

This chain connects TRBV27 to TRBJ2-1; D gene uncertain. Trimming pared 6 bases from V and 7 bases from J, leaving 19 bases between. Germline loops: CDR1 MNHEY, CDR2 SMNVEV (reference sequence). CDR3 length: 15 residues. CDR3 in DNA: TGTGCCAGCAGCTATCACAAGAATCTGGGTAATGAGCAGTTCTTC. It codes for CASSYHKNLGNEQFF.

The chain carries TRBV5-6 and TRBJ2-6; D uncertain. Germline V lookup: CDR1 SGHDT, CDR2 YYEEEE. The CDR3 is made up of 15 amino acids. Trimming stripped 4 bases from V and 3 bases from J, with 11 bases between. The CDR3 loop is CASSANPFGANVLTF. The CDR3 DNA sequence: TGTGCCAGCAGCGCAAACCCTTTTGGGGCCAACGTCCTGACTTTC.

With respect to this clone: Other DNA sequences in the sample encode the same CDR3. CDR3 sequence reads: CASSLGVNYEQYF. CDR3 nucleotide sequence: TGTGCCAGCAGCTTAGGCGTTAACTACGAGCAGTACTTC. The V call is TRBV7-2, the J call TRBJ2-7; no clear D. V was shortened by 1 base and J by 3 bases, with 7 bases between the two germline ends. This CDR3 comprises 13 residues. Germline V CDR1 and CDR2: SGHTA, FQGNSA.

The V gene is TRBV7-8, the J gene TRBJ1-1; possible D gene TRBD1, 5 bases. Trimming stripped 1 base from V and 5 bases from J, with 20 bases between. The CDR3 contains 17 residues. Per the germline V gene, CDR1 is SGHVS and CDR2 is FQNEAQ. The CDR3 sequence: CASSLGVTLLRGTEAFF. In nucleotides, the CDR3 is TGTGCCAGCAGCTTAGGGGTGACCCTCCTTAGGGGTACTGAAGCTTTCTTT. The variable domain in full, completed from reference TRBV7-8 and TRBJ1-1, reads GAGVSQSPRYKVAKRGQDVALRCDPISGHVSLFWYQQALGQGPEFLTYFQNEAQLDKSGLPSDRFFAERPEGSVSTLKIQRTQQEDSAVYLCASSLGVTLLRGTEAFFGQGTRLTVV.

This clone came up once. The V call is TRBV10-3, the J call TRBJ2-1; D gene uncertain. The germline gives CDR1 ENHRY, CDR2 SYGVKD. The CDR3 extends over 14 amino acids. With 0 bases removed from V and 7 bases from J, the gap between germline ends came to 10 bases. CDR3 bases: TGTGCCATCAGTGAGTCTCGGTCAGTTAATGAGCAGTTCTTC. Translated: CAISESRSVNEQFF.

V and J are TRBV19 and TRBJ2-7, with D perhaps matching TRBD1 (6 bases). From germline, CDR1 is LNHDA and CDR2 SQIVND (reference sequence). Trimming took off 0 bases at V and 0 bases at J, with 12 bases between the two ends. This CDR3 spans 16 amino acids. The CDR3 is CASSIEQLGASYEQYF. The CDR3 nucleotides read TGTGCCAGTAGTATAGAGCAACTGGGGGCCTCCTACGAGCAGTACTTC.

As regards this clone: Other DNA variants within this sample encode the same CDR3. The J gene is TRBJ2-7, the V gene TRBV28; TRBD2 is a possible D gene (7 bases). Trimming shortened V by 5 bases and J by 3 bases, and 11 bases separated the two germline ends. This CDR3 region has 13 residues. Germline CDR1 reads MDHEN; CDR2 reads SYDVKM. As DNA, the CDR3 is TGTGCCAGCAGTCTAGGGGGGGTCTACGAGCAGTACTTC. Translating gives CASSLGGVYEQYF.